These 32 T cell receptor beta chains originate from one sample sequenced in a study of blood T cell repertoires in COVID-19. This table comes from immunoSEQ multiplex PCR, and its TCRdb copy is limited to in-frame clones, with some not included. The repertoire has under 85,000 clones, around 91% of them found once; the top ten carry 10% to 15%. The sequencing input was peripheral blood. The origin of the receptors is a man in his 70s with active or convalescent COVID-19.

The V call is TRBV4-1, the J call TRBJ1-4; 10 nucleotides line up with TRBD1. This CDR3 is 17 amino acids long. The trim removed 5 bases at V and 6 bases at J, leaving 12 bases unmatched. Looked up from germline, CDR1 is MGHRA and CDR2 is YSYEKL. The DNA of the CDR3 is TGCGCCAGCAGCGCAGGACAGGGGGTAGGGTTGGATGAAAAACTGTTTTTT. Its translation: CASSAGQGVGLDEKLFF.

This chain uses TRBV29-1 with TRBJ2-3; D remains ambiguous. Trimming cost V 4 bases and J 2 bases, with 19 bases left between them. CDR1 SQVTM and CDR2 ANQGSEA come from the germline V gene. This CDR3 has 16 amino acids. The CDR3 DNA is TGCAGCGTTGGCGTGTCCTTTAGTGGGCCCACAGATACGCAGTATTTT. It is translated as CSVGVSFSGPTDTQYF.

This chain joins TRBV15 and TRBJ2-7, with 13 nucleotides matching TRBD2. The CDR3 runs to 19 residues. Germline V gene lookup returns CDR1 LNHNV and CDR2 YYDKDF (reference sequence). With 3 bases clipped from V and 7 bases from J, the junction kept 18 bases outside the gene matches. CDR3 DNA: TGTGCCACCAGCAGCGAGGGACTAGCGGGGAACCAACGCCGACGGGAGCAGTACTTC. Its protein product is CATSSEGLAGNQRRREQYF. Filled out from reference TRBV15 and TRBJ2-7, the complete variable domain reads DAMVIQNPRYQVTQFGKPVTLSCSQTLNHNVMYWYQQKSSQAPKLLFHYYDKDFNNEADTPDNFQSRRPNTSFCFLDIRSPGLGDTAMYLCATSSEGLAGNQRRREQYFGPGTRLTVT.

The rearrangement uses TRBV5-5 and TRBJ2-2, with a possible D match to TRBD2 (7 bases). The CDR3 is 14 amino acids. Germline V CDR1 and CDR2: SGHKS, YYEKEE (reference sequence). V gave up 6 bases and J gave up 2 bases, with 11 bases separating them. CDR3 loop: CASTAGANTGELFF. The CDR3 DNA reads TGTGCCAGCACCGCGGGGGCCAACACCGGGGAGCTGTTTTTT.

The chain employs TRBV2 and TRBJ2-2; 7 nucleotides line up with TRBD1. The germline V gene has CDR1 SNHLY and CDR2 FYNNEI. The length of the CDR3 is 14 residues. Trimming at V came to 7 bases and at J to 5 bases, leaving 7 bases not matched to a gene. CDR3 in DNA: TGTGCCAGCAAAGGAAGGGGGCCGACCGGGGAGCTGTTTTTT. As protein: CASKGRGPTGELFF.

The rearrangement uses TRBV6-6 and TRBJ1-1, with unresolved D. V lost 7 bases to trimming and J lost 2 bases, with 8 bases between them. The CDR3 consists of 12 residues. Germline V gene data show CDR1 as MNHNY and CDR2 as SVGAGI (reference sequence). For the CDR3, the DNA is TGTGCCAGCACCGCAGGAAACACTGAAGCTTTCTTT. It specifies CASTAGNTEAFF.

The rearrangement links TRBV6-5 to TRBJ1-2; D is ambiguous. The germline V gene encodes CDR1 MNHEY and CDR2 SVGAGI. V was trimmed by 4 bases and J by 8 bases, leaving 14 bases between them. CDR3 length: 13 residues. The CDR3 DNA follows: TGTGCCAGCAGTTTCGGTTTAGGCGGGGGCTACACCTTC. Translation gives CASSFGLGGGYTF.

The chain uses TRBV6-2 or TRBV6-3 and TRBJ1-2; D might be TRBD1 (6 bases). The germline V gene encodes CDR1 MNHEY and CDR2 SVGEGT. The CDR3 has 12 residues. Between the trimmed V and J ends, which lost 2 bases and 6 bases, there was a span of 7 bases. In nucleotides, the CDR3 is TGTGCCAGCAGTTACGGGACACATGGCTACACCTTC. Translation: CASSYGTHGYTF.

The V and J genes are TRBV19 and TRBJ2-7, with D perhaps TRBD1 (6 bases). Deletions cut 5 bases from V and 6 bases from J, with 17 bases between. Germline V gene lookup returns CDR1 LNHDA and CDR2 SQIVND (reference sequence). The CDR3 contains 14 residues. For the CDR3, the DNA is TGTGCCAGTAGTCTGGTCGCAGGGGTTTTCGAGCAGTACTTC. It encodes CASSLVAGVFEQYF.

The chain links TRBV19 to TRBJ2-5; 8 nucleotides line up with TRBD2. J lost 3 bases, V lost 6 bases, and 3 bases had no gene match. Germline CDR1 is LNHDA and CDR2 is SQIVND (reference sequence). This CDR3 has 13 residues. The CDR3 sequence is CASRRAGEETQYF. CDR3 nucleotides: TGTGCCAGTAGGAGAGCGGGGGAAGAGACCCAGTACTTC. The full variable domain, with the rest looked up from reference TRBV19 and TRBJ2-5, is DGGITQSPKYLFRKEGQNVTLSCEQNLNHDAMYWYRQDPGQGLRLIYYSQIVNDFQKGDIAEGYSVSREKKESFPLTVTSAQKNPTAFYLCASRRAGEETQYFGPGTRLLVL.

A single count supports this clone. The CDR3 here is CASSVGGLGGYTF. Written as DNA, the CDR3 is TGTGCCAGCAGCGTAGGAGGGTTGGGCGGCTACACCTTC. V usage is TRBV9 and J usage is TRBJ1-2, with no clear D. This CDR3 region has 13 residues. Trimming removed 0 bases from V and 8 bases from J, with 11 bases in between. Germline CDR1 reads SGDLS; CDR2 reads YYNGEE.

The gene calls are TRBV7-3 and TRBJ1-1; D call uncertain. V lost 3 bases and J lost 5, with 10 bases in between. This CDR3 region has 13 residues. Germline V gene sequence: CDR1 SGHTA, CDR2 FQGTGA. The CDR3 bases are TGTGCCAGCAGCTTTGGGTTCGGGACTGAAGCTTTCTTT. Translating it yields CASSFGFGTEAFF.

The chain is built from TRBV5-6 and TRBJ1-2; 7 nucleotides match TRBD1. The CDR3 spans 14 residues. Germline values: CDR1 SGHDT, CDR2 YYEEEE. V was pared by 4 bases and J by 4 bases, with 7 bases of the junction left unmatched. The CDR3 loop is CASSTGQASYGYTF. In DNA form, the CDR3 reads TGTGCCAGCAGCACCGGACAGGCGAGCTATGGCTACACCTTC.

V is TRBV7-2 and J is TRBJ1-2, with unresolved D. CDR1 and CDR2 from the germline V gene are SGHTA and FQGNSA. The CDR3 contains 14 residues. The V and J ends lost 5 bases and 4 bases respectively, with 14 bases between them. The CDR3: CASSPPGQFYGYTF. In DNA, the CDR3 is TGTGCCAGCAGCCCCCCGGGTCAGTTCTATGGCTACACCTTC.

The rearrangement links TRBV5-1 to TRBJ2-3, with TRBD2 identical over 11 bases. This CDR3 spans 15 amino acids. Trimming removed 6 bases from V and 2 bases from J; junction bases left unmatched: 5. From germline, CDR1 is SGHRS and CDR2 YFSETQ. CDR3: CASTRTSGFTDTQYF. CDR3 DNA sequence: TGCGCCAGCACCCGGACTAGCGGGTTCACAGATACGCAGTATTTT. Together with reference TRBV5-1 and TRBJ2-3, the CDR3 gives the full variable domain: KAGVTQTPRYLIKTRGQQVTLSCSPISGHRSVSWYQQTPGQGLQFLFEYFSETQRNKGNFPGRFSGRQFSNSRSEMNVSTLELGDSALYLCASTRTSGFTDTQYFGPGTRLTVL.

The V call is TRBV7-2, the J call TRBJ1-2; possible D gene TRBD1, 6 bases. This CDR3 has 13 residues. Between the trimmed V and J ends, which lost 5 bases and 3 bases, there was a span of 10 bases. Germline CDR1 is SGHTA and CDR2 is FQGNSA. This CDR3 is CASSLGGHYGYTF. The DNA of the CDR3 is TGTGCCAGCAGCCTAGGGGGGCACTATGGCTACACCTTC.

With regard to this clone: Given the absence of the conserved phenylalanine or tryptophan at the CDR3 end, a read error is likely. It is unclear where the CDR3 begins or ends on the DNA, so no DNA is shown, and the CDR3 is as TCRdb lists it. CDR3 residues: CASSEWDKEDTRGG. The chain is built from TRBV25-1 and TRBJ1-1. The CDR3 spans 14 residues, counting both ends. Germline V gene sequence: CDR1 MGHDK, CDR2 SYGVNS.

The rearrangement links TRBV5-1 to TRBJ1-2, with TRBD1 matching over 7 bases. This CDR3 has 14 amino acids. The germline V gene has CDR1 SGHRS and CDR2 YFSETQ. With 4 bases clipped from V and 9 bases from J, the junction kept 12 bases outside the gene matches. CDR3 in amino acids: CASSPGQTSIRYTF. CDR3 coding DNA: TGCGCCAGCAGCCCGGGACAGACTTCTATTCGCTACACCTTC. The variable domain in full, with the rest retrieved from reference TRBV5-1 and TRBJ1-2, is KAGVTQTPRYLIKTRGQQVTLSCSPISGHRSVSWYQQTPGQGLQFLFEYFSETQRNKGNFPGRFSGRQFSNSRSEMNVSTLELGDSALYLCASSPGQTSIRYTFGSGTRLTVV.

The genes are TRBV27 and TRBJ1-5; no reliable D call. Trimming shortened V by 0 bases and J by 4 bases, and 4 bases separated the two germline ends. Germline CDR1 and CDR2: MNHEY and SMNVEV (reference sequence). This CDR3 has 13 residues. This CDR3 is CASSLSRNQPQHF. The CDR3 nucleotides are TGTGCCAGCAGTTTATCCCGGAATCAGCCCCAGCATTTT.

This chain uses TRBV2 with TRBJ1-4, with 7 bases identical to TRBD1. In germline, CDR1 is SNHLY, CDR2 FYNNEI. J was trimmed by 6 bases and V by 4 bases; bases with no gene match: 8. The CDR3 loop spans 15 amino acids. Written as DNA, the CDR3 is TGTGCCAGCAGTGTATCACAGGGGCGGGATGAAAAACTGTTTTTT. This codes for CASSVSQGRDEKLFF.

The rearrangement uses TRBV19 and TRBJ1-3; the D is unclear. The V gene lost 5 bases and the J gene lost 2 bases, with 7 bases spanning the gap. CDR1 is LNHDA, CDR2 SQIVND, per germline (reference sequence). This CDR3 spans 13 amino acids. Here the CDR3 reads CASSESPGNTIYF. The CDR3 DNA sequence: TGTGCCAGTAGTGAGTCCCCTGGAAACACCATATATTTT.

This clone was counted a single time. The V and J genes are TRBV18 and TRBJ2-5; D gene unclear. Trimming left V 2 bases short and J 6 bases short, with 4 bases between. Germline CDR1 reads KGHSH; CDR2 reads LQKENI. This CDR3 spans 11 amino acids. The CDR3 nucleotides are TGTGCCAGCTCACCAATAAAGACCCAGTACTTC. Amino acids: CASSPIKTQYF.

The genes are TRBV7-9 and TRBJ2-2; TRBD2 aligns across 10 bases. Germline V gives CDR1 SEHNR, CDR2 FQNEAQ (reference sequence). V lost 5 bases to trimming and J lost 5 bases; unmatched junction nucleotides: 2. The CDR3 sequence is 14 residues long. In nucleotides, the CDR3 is TGTGCCAGCAGCATTAGCGGGGGGACCGGGGAGCTGTTTTTT. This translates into CASSISGGTGELFF.

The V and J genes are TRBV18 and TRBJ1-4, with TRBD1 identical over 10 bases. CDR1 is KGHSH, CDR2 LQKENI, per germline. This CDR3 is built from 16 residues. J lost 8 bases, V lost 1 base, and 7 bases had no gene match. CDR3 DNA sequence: TGTGCCAGCTCACCACGACAGGGGGCAGCGGAAGAAAAACTGTTTTTT. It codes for CASSPRQGAAEEKLFF.

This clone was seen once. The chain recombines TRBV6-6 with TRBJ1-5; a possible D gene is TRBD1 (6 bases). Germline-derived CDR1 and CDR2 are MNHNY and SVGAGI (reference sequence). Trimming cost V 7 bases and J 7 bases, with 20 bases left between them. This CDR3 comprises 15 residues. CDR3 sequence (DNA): TGTGCCAGCACCCTAGGGGGAGTCGGAGGACAGCCCCAGCATTTT. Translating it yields CASTLGGVGGQPQHF.

The CDR3 coding sequence is TGCGCCAGCTGCAATCAGGGCTCGGCTGAAGCTTTCTTT. It is translated as CASCNQGSAEAFF. This rearrangement joins TRBV5-1 to TRBJ1-1; the D gene is possibly TRBD1 (5 bases). The CDR3 has 13 residues. The V end lost 7 bases, the J end lost 6 bases, and 16 bases lay between the germline ends. Germline V lookup: CDR1 SGHRS, CDR2 YFSETQ.

This CDR3 is CASSTLYEQYF. In DNA, the CDR3 is TGTGCCAGCAGTACTCTCTACGAGCAGTACTTC. V usage is TRBV6-2 or TRBV6-3 and J usage is TRBJ2-7, with D hard to call. Germline V gene data show CDR1 as MNHEY and CDR2 as SVGEGT. The CDR3 covers 11 residues. Trimming removed 5 bases from V and 3 bases from J, with 5 bases in between.

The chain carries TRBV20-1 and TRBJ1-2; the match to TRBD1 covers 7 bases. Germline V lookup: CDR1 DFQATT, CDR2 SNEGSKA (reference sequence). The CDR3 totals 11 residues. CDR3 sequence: CSQSDREGYTF. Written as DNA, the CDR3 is TGCAGCCAAAGCGACAGGGAAGGCTACACCTTC.

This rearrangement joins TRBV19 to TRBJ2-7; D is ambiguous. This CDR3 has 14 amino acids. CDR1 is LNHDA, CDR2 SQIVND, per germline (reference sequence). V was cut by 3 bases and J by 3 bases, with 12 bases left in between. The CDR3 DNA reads TGTGCCAGTAGTATTGACTCTGGCAGCTACGAGCAGTACTTC. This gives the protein CASSIDSGSYEQYF.

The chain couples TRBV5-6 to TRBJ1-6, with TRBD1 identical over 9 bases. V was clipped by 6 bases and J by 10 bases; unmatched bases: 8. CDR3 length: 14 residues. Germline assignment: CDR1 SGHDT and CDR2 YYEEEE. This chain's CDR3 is CASTSGTGQSPLHF. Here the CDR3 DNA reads TGTGCCAGCACCTCCGGGACAGGGCAATCACCCCTCCACTTT.

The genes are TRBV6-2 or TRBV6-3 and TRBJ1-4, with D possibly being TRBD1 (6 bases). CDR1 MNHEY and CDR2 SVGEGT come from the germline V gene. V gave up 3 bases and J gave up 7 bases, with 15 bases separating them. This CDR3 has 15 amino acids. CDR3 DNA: TGTGCCAGCAGTTATCAACTCAGGGGAAGTGAAAAACTGTTTTTT. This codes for CASSYQLRGSEKLFF.

CDR3 loop: CASSLYAAGLAGEQYF. The CDR3 region has the DNA TGTGCCAGCAGCCTATATGCGGCCGGGCTGGCGGGGGAGCAGTACTTC. This chain connects TRBV6-2 or TRBV6-3 to TRBJ2-7; TRBD2 is a possible D gene (6 bases). The V end lost 6 bases, the J end lost 7 bases, and 25 bases lay between the germline ends. This CDR3 has 16 amino acids. Germline CDR1 is MNHEY and CDR2 is SVGEGT.